The 5 T cell receptor beta chains below all came from one sample that was sequenced in a study of identical twins. TCRdb called the 5' RACE reads again in MiXCR, with one record for every CDR3 protein. The sample lists 470,000 or so distinct CDR3 sequences, approximately 24% occurring once. These data were likewise used in another study, on T cells expressing NK-cell markers.

Sequenced material: CD4+ T cells sorted from blood. The source is a woman aged 18-35 years in good health.

This clonotype was picked up a small number of times. The chain employs TRBV29-1 and TRBJ2-1; D might be TRBD2 (6 bases). V was clipped by 0 bases and J by 7 bases, with 16 bases between them. Germline assignment: CDR1 SQVTM and CDR2 ANQGSEA. CDR3 size: 15 residues. CDR3 protein: CSVEDLGGATNEQFF. CDR3 in DNA: TGCAGCGTTGAAGATCTGGGCGGGGCCACTAATGAGCAGTTCTTC.

The table lists this clonotype with a count of one. This chain uses TRBV2 with TRBJ2-7; tentatively, D is TRBD1 or TRBD2 (5 bases each). This CDR3 is 13 amino acids long. Trimming shortened V by 6 bases and J by 7 bases, and 16 bases separated the two germline ends. The V gene's germline CDR1 is SNHLY and CDR2 FYNNEI. CDR3 DNA sequence: TGTGCCAGCAGCCCCGGGACGGCCAGGGAGCAGTACTTC. Amino acid sequence: CASSPGTAREQYF. The full variable domain, completed using reference TRBV2 and TRBJ2-7, is EPEVTQTPSHQVTQMGQEVILRCVPISNHLYFYWYRQILGQKVEFLVSFYNNEISEKSEIFDDQFSVERPDGSNFTLKIRSTKLEDSAMYFCASSPGTAREQYFGPGTRLTVT.

This clonotype has a handful of counts. The chain's CDR3 is CASSGRDLYFSYNEQFF. CDR3 DNA sequence: TGCGCCAGCAGCGGCCGGGACTTATACTTCTCCTACAATGAGCAGTTCTTC. The V and J genes are TRBV5-1 and TRBJ2-1; TRBD2 might be the D (6 bases). CDR1 SGHRS and CDR2 YFSETQ come from the germline V gene. V lost 4 bases and J 0 bases, leaving 17 bases between the germline ends. This CDR3 spans 17 amino acids.

As DNA, the CDR3 is TGCGCCAGCAGCTTGGTCATTGGTCTAGCGGGAAACAATGAGCAGTTCTTC. Translated, it gives CASSLVIGLAGNNEQFF. V and J are TRBV5-1 and TRBJ2-1, with 9 bases matching TRBD2. The CDR3 is 17 residues long. V lost 0 bases, J lost 5 bases, and 9 bases stayed unmatched. Germline CDR1 reads SGHRS; CDR2 reads YFSETQ.

The table lists this clonotype with a few counts. The rearrangement uses TRBV12-3 or TRBV12-4 and TRBJ2-5; 9 bases align to TRBD2. The CDR3 has 14 residues. The J segment lost 3 bases and the V segment lost 5 bases, leaving 4 bases of the junction unmatched. The CDR3 loop is CASSPSGAEETQYF. The CDR3 DNA sequence: TGTGCCAGCAGTCCTAGCGGGGCTGAAGAGACCCAGTACTTC.